This T cell receptor beta chain emerged from a study of blood T cell repertoires in COVID-19. Study overall: The origin of the acute and convalescent COVID-19 samples was the United States, Italy and Spain.

The CDR3 extends over 15 amino acids. The ends lost 2 bases at V and 5 bases at J; junction bases unmatched: 6. The germline V gene has CDR1 SEHNR and CDR2 FQNEAQ (reference sequence). Produced via immunoSEQ multiplex PCR; TCRdb's table is partial and in-frame only. The sample contains more than 110,000 clones, approximately 90% of which appear only once. The TCR originated in a woman in her thirties or forties with acute or convalescent COVID-19. V and J are TRBV7-9 and TRBJ1-2; 9 bases align to TRBD1. Material: peripheral blood. CDR3 amino acids: CASSLMDRGVYGYTF. Here the CDR3 DNA reads TGTGCCAGCAGCTTAATGGACAGGGGCGTGTATGGCTACACCTTC.